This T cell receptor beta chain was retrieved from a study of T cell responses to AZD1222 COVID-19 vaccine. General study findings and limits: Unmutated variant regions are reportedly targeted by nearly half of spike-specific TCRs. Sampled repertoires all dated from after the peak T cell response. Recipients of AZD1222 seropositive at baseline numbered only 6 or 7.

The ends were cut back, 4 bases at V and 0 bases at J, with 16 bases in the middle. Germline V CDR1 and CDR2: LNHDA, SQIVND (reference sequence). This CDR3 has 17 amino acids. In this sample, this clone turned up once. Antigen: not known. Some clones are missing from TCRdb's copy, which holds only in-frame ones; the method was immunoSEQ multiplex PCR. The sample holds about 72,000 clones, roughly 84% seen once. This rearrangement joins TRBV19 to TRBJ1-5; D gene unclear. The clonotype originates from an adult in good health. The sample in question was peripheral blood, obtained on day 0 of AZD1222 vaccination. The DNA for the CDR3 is TGTGCCAGTAGTACCCGCTGGGCCGGTGGTAGCAATCAGCCCCAGCATTTT. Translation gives CASSTRWAGGSNQPQHF. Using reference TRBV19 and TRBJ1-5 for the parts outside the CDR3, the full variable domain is DGGITQSPKYLFRKEGQNVTLSCEQNLNHDAMYWYRQDPGQGLRLIYYSQIVNDFQKGDIAEGYSVSREKKESFPLTVTSAQKNPTAFYLCASSTRWAGGSNQPQHFGDGTRLSIL.